A selection of T cell receptor beta chains follows, all from one sample in a study of T cell repertoires in cytomegalovirus infection. From the reads, TCRdb called clonotypes with MiXCR, one entry per CDR3 protein. The table shows fewer than 25,000 distinct CDR3 sequences, with 20% to 25% occurring only once. These receptors have no known antigen. The input for sequencing was CD8+ T cells from cultured PBMCs, taken from culture after CMV antigen stimulation. These receptors all stem from a human donor in good health (CMV status not recorded). Some clones in this sample may be carry-over from other donors' samples. CDR3s leave out the opening cysteine and the closing phenylalanine or tryptophan.

TRBV6-1,12,TRBJ2-6,ASSDVSGANVLT
TRBV13,11,TRBJ2-7,ASSFRDSYEQY
TRBV7-9,9,TRBJ1-1,ASSVDPRAF
TRBV3-1,11,TRBJ1-1,ASSQRLNTEAF
TRBV27,12,TRBJ1-2,ASSLTGGVNGYT
TRBV29-1,9,TRBJ1-5,SVSGGGTQH
TRBV4-2,13,TRBJ1-5,ASSQDLASNQPQH
TRBV12-3/TRBV12-4,13,TRBJ1-5,ASSRGTVFNQPQH
TRBV6-2/TRBV6-3,11,TRBJ2-7,ASRPPGLTEQY
TRBV3-1,15,TRBJ2-1,ASSQDWAVSSYNEQF
TRBV7-8,10,TRBJ1-5,ASSMPNQPQH
TRBV11-2,17,TRBJ2-5,ASSFTRSVGGRYQETQY
TRBV3-1,14,TRBJ1-2,ASSQVQGAENYGYT
TRBV7-6,13,TRBJ2-7,AALRAGPLVYEQY
TRBV10-3,14,TRBJ1-1,AISDPNPLKQIEAF
TRBV19,19,TRBJ2-3,ASSTNTPSRDGERGTDTQY
TRBV6-2/TRBV6-3,13,TRBJ2-3,ASSMGLADTDTQY
TRBV6-1,14,TRBJ2-5,ASSEYSKRGQETQY
TRBV5-1,12,TRBJ2-7,ASSGSTDSYEQY
TRBV9,12,TRBJ1-1,ASSVGQLNTEAF
TRBV2,12,TRBJ2-7,ASTTRQGSYEQY
TRBV7-6,13,TRBJ2-7,ASSSEHPPSYEQY
TRBV7-8,9,TRBJ2-2,AGENTGELF
TRBV27,14,TRBJ1-6,ASGGKGSSYNSPLH
TRBV10-3,15,TRBJ2-5,AIRPGQGPGGSETQY
TRBV20-1,13,TRBJ2-7,SASPGTGGTYEQY
TRBV7-9,12,TRBJ2-2,ASSLSWGGGELF
TRBV24-1,16,TRBJ2-1,ATSDLQVAGGSYNEQF
TRBV5-4,14,TRBJ2-7,ASSPSRASLGSEQY
TRBV18,13,TRBJ1-2,ASSPVEGAPYGYT
TRBV19,15,TRBJ1-2,ASSPYLGTGEGYGYT
TRBV25-1,14,TRBJ1-2,ASSDIAAGYNYGYT
TRBV19,12,TRBJ1-2,ASTVRGRNYGYT
TRBV4-3,15,TRBJ1-6,ASSPDEATTYNSPLH
TRBV24-1,10,TRBJ2-7,ATSEEGYEQY
TRBV2,13,TRBJ2-1,ASRETSGEYNEQF
TRBV6-2/TRBV6-3,12,TRBJ2-7,ASSERDGYYEQY
TRBV7-7,13,TRBJ2-7,ASSLGGQSSYEQY
TRBV11-1,13,TRBJ2-7,ASSFGTGISGEQY
TRBV6-1,13,TRBJ2-3,ASRSYRGRTDTQY
TRBV7-2,15,TRBJ2-2,ASSWYLAGGLDGELF
TRBV12-3/TRBV12-4,9,TRBJ1-1,ASSPDRLAF
TRBV6-2/TRBV6-3,9,TRBJ1-2,ASSPGRGET
TRBV29-1,13,TRBJ2-7,SVVTPRGLTYEQY
TRBV12-3/TRBV12-4,12,TRBJ2-1,ASSLGQGINEQF
TRBV5-6,12,TRBJ2-7,ASTSIWNSYEQY
TRBV29-1,16,TRBJ2-5,SVEGVLAGGRTGETQY
TRBV18,15,TRBJ2-5,ASSPPSGGAQGETQY
TRBV6-1,12,TRBJ2-3,ANGQGSHTDTQY